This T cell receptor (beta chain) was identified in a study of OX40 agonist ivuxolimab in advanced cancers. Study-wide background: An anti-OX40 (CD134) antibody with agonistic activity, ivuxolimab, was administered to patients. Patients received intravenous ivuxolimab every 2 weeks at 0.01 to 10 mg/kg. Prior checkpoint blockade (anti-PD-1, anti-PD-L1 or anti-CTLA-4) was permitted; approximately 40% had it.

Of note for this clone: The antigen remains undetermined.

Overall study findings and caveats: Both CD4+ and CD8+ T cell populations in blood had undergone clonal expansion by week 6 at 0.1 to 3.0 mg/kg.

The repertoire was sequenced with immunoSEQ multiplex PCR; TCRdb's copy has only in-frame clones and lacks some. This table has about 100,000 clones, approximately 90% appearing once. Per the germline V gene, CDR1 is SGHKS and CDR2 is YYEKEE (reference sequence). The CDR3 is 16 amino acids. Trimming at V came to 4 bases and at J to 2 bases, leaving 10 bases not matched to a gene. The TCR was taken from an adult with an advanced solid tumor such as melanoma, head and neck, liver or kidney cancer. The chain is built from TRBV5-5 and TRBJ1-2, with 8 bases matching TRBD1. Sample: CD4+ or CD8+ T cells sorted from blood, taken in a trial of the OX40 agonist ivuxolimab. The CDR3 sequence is CASSQPPTGENYGYTF. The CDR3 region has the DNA TGTGCCAGCAGCCAGCCTCCGACAGGGGAAAACTATGGCTACACCTTC.